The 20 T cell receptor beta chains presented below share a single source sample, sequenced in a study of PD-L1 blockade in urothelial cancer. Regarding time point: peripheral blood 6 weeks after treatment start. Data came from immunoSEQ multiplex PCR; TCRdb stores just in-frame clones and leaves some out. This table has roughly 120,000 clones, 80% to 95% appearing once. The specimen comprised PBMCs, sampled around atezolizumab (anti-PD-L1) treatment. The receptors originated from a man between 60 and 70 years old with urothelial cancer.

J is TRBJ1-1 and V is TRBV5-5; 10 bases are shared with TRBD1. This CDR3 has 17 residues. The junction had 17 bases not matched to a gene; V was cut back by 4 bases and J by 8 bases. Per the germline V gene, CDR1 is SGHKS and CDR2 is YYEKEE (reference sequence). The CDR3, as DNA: TGTGCCAGCAGCCGTACCCTGGGACAGGGGAGGCGGGGCGAAGCTTTCTTT. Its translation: CASSRTLGQGRRGEAFF.

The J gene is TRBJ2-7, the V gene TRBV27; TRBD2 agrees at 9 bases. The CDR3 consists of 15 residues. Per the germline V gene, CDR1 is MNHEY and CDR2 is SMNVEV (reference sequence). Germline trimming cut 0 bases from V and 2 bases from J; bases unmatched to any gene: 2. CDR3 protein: CASSLSLAGTYEQYF. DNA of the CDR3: TGTGCCAGCAGTTTATCGCTAGCGGGAACCTACGAGCAGTACTTC.

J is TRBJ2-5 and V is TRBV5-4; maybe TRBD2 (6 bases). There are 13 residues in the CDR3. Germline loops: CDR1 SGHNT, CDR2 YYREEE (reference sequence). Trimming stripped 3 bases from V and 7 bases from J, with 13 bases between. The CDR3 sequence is CASSWGDLGTQYF. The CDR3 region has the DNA TGTGCCAGCAGCTGGGGGGATCTAGGGACCCAGTACTTC. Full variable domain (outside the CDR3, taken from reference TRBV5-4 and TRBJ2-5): ETGVTQSPTHLIKTRGQQVTLRCSSQSGHNTVSWYQQALGQGPQFIFQYYREEENGRGNFPPRFSGLQFPNYSSELNVNALELDDSALYLCASSWGDLGTQYFGPGTRLLVL.

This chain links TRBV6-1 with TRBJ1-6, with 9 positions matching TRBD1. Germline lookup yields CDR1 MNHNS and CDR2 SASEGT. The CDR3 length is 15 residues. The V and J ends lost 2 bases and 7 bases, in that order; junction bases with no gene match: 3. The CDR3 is CASSESTGGNSPLHF. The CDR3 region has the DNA TGTGCCAGCAGTGAATCGACAGGGGGAAATTCACCCCTCCACTTT.

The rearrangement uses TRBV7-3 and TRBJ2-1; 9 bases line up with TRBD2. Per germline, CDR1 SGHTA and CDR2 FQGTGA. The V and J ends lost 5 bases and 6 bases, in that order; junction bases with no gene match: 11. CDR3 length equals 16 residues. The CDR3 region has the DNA TGTGCCAGCAGCCCTTCGCGGGGGGGGCCGCGCAATGAGCAGTTCTTC. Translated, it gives CASSPSRGGPRNEQFF.

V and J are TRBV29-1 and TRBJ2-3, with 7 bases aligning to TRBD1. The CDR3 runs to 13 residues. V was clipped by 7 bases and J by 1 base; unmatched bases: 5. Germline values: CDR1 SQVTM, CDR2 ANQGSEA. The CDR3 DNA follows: TGCAGCGCTTACAGGGGCGGCACAGATACGCAGTATTTT. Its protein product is CSAYRGGTDTQYF.

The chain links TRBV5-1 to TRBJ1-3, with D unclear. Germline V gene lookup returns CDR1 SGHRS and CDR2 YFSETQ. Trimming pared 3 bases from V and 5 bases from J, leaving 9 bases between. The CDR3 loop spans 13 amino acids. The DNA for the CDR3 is TGCGCCAGCAGCTCCCCAGAAAGAAACACCATATATTTT. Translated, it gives CASSSPERNTIYF.

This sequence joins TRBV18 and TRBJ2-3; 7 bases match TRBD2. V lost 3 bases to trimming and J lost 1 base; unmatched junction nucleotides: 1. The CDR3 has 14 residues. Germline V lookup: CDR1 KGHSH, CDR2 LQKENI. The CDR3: CASSPGLRTDTQYF. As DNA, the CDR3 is TGTGCCAGCTCACCGGGACTACGCACAGATACGCAGTATTTT.

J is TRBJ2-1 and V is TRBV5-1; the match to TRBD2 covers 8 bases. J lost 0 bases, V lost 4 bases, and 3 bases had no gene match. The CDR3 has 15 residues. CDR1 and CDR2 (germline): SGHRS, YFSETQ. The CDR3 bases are TGCGCCAGCAGCCCCGGGACTAGCTCCTACAATGAGCAGTTCTTC. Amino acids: CASSPGTSSYNEQFF. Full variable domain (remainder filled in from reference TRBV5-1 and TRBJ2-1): KAGVTQTPRYLIKTRGQQVTLSCSPISGHRSVSWYQQTPGQGLQFLFEYFSETQRNKGNFPGRFSGRQFSNSRSEMNVSTLELGDSALYLCASSPGTSSYNEQFFGPGTRLTVL.

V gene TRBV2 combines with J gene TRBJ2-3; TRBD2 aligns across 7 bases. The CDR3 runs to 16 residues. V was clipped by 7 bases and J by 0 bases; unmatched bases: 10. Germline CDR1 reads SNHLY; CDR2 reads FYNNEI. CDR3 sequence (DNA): TGTGCCAGCACCAAGGAAAGCGGGGTGAGCACAGATACGCAGTATTTT. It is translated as CASTKESGVSTDTQYF.

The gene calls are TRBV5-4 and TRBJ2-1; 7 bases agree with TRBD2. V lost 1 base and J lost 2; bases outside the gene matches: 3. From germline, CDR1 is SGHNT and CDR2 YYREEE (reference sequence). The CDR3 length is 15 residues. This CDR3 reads CASSLSGGAYNEQFF. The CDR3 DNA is TGTGCCAGCAGCTTGTCGGGGGGTGCCTACAATGAGCAGTTCTTC.

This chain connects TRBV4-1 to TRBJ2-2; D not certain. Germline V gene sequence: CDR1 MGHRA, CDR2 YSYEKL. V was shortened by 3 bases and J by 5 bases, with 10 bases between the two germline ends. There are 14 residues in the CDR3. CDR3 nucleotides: TGCGCCAGCAGCCATTTACGAGGAACCGGGGAGCTGTTTTTT. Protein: CASSHLRGTGELFF.

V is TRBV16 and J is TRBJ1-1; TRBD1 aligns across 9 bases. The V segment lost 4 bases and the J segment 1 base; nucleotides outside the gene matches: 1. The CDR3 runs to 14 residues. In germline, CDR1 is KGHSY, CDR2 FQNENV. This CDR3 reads CASSPQGANTEAFF. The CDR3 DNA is TGTGCCAGCAGCCCACAGGGGGCGAACACTGAAGCTTTCTTT. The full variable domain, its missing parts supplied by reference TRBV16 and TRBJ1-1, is GEEVAQTPKHLVRGEGQKAKLYCAPIKGHSYVFWYQQVLKNEFKFLISFQNENVFDETGMPKERFSAKCLPNSPCSLEIQATKLEDSAVYFCASSPQGANTEAFFGQGTRLTVV.

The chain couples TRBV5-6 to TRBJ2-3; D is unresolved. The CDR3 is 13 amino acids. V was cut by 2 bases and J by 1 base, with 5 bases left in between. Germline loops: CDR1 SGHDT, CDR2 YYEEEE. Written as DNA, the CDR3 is TGTGCCAGCAGCTTCACTGGCACAGATACGCAGTATTTT. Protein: CASSFTGTDTQYF.

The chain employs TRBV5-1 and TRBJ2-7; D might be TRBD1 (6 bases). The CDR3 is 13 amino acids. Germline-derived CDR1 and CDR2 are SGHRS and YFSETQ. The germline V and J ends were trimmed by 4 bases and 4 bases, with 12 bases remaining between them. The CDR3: CASSPGTQYEQYF. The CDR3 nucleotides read TGCGCCAGCAGCCCAGGGACACAATACGAGCAGTACTTC.

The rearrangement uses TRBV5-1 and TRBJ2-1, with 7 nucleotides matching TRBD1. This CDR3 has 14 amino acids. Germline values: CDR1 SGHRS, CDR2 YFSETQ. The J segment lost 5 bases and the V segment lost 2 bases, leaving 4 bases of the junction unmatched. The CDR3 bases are TGCGCCAGCAGCTTAGGGACAGAAAACAATGAGCAGTTCTTC. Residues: CASSLGTENNEQFF.

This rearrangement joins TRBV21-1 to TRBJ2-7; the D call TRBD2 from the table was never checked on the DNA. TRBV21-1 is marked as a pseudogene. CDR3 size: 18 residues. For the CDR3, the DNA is TGTGCCAGCAGCAAAGTAAGGCCTAGCGGGAGGGCCGGACACGAGCAGTACTTC. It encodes CASSKVRPSGRAGHEQYF.

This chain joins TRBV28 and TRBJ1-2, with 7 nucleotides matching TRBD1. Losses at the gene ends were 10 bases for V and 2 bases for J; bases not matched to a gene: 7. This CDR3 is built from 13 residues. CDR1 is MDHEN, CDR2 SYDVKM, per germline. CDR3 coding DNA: TGTGCCATCCAGAGGGGGCGCAACTATGGCTACACCTTC. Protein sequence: CAIQRGRNYGYTF.

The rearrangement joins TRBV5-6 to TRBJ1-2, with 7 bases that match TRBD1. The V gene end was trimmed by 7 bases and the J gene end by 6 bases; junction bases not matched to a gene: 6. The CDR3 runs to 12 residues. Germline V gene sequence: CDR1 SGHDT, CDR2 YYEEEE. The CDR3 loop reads CASQTGRDGYTF. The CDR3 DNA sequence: TGTGCCAGCCAGACAGGGCGTGATGGCTACACCTTC.

CDR3 bases: TGTGCCAGCAGCTTAGGATTGGCTTTCCCCGCGGGGGCTTTCTTT. Translation: CASSLGLAFPAGAFF. The chain carries TRBV7-2 and TRBJ1-1; D not certain. Trimming took 1 base from V and 11 from J, leaving 20 bases between them. The CDR3 spans 15 residues. Germline CDR1 SGHTA, CDR2 FQGNSA.